The source of this T cell receptor (beta chain) is a study of patients and donors after allogeneic stem cell transplantation. Using its own MiXCR run on the RT-PCR reads, TCRdb lists one record per CDR3 protein. The table lists about 400,000 distinct CDR3 sequences, 16% of them singletons. Germline V gene lookup returns CDR1 SQVTM and CDR2 ANQGSEA. This CDR3 has 15 residues. The V end lost 4 bases, the J end lost 0 bases, and 16 bases lay between the germline ends. This clonotype was recorded many times. The rearrangement links TRBV29-1 to TRBJ2-7; D tentatively reads TRBD1 or TRBD2 (5 bases each). The receptor comes from a human donor who was either an allogeneic HSCT recipient or a stem cell or donor lymphocyte infusion donor (not recorded which). It is not recorded whose cells these are; they may come from a transplant donor. Sequenced input: blood, either unsorted or a sorted T cell fraction (not recorded which). The CDR3 DNA sequence: TGCAGCGTTGCAGTAGGGACGGGTGGCTCCTACGAGCAGTACTTC. Residues: CSVAVGTGGSYEQYF.